The 30 T cell receptor beta chains below come from one sample, sequenced in a study of blood T cell repertoires in COVID-19. Clones were read by immunoSEQ multiplex PCR, and TCRdb kept only the in-frame ones, dropping some. The sample contains about 360,000 clones, around 87% of which appear only once. Sequencing input: PBMCs or T cells enriched from blood (not recorded which). These receptors all stem from a man aged 35 to 55 in a cohort exposed to, infected with or recovered from COVID-19 (not recorded which).

The V gene is TRBV19, the J gene TRBJ2-1, with D perhaps TRBD1 (6 bases). Per the germline V gene, CDR1 is LNHDA and CDR2 is SQIVND (reference sequence). Between the trimmed V and J ends, which lost 7 bases and 1 base, there was a span of 14 bases. The CDR3 is 15 residues long. The CDR3 loop reads CASTTGPESYNEQFF. Here the CDR3 DNA reads TGTGCCAGTACCACAGGGCCGGAGTCCTACAATGAGCAGTTCTTC.

This chain links TRBV5-4 with TRBJ2-7; weak D call: TRBD1 (7 bases). The germline V and J ends were trimmed by 6 bases and 4 bases, with 17 bases remaining between them. CDR3 length: 14 residues. The V gene's germline CDR1 is SGHNT and CDR2 YYREEE (reference sequence). The CDR3 DNA reads TGTGCCAGCACCGAGGAGGGGGCCCGATACGAGCAGTACTTC. This codes for CASTEEGARYEQYF.

V gene TRBV19 combines with J gene TRBJ1-5; TRBD1 is a possible D gene (5 bases). The V gene's germline CDR1 is LNHDA and CDR2 SQIVND (reference sequence). V lost 7 bases and J lost 3, with 10 bases in between. The CDR3 totals 13 residues. CDR3 bases: TGTGCCAGTACCGACAGATTCAATCAGCCCCAGCATTTT. Protein product: CASTDRFNQPQHF.

This chain connects TRBV7-6 to TRBJ2-1; 11 bases align to TRBD2. This CDR3 spans 16 amino acids. V was clipped by 6 bases and J by 7 bases; unmatched bases: 11. In germline, CDR1 is SGHVS, CDR2 FNYEAQ. The CDR3 loop reads CASRSSLAGAGNEQFF. In DNA, the CDR3 is TGTGCCAGCAGATCCTCACTAGCGGGAGCAGGGAATGAGCAGTTCTTC.

CDR3 in DNA: TGTGCCAGCAGTGAACAGGGGGTTGTCGTTACGCAGTATTTT. It specifies CASSEQGVVVTQYF. The chain links TRBV27 to TRBJ2-3, with TRBD1 matching 8 bases. Germline V gene sequence: CDR1 MNHEY, CDR2 SMNVEV (reference sequence). V was pared by 5 bases and J by 8 bases, with 9 bases of the junction left unmatched. This CDR3 contains 14 residues.

This clone has a handful of counts. The same CDR3 arises from other DNA sequences in this sample as well. Here the CDR3 reads CAWSGQGGSYGYTF. In nucleotides, the CDR3 is TGTGCCTGGAGTGGACAGGGAGGCAGCTATGGCTACACCTTC. The chain joins TRBV30 to TRBJ1-2; 7 bases are shared with TRBD1. The CDR3 contains 14 residues. Germline values: CDR1 GTSNPN, CDR2 SVGIG (reference sequence). V lost 1 base and J lost 4; bases outside the gene matches: 6.

This rearrangement joins TRBV5-4 to TRBJ2-5, with 7 bases fitting TRBD2. The trim removed 0 bases at V and 1 base at J, leaving 3 bases unmatched. Germline lookup yields CDR1 SGHNT and CDR2 YYREEE (reference sequence). The CDR3 has 15 residues. CDR3 bases: TGTGCCAGCAGCTTGGCCCCTAGCGGCCAAGAGACCCAGTACTTC. The encoded protein is CASSLAPSGQETQYF.

In regard to this clone: This sample includes further DNA sequences coding for the same CDR3. The chain recombines TRBV5-1 with TRBJ1-4, with TRBD1 as a possible D gene (6 bases). The CDR3 consists of 15 residues. Trimming took 5 bases from V and 2 from J, leaving 13 bases between them. In germline, CDR1 is SGHRS, CDR2 YFSETQ. This CDR3 is CASSLTGATNEKLFF. CDR3 DNA sequence: TGCGCCAGCAGTTTGACAGGTGCGACTAATGAAAAACTGTTTTTT.

This chain uses TRBV7-8 with TRBJ2-1; the D is unclear. The germline V gene encodes CDR1 SGHVS and CDR2 FQNEAQ. V lost 0 bases, J lost 4 bases, and 4 bases lay in between. This CDR3 contains 13 residues. Written as DNA, the CDR3 is TGTGCCAGCAGCTTAGCCCCATACAATGAGCAGTTCTTC. Protein: CASSLAPYNEQFF.

V usage is TRBV4-1 and J usage is TRBJ2-5; possible D gene TRBD1, 5 bases. CDR1 is MGHRA and CDR2 is YSYEKL in the germline V gene. The V end lost 2 bases, the J end lost 5 bases, and 12 bases lay between the germline ends. The CDR3 has 14 residues. The CDR3 here is CASSQIRAWETQYF. The CDR3 region has the DNA TGCGCCAGCAGCCAAATCAGGGCCTGGGAGACCCAGTACTTC.

The chain couples TRBV11-2 to TRBJ2-7; TRBD1 matches at 10 bases. V shed 0 bases and J 2 bases; nucleotides not matched to a gene: 1. Germline V lookup: CDR1 SGHAT, CDR2 FQNNGV. This CDR3 is built from 15 residues. This chain's CDR3 is CASSLEGQGTYEQYF. The CDR3, as DNA: TGTGCCAGCAGCTTAGAGGGACAGGGGACCTACGAGCAGTACTTC.

The rearrangement joins TRBV30 to TRBJ1-1; 10 bases match TRBD1. The CDR3 is made up of 14 amino acids. CDR1 is GTSNPN and CDR2 is SVGIG in the germline V gene (reference sequence). V shed 0 bases and J 7 bases; nucleotides not matched to a gene: 5. The CDR3 DNA reads TGTGCCTGGAGTGTCTTTAGGGACAGGGGTGAAGCTTTCTTT. This sequence encodes CAWSVFRDRGEAFF. Variable domain in full (rest from reference TRBV30 and TRBJ1-1): SQTIHQWPATLVQPVGSPLSLECTVEGTSNPNLYWYRQAAGRGLQLLFYSVGIGQISSEVPQNLSASRPQDRQFILSSKKLLLSDSGFYLCAWSVFRDRGEAFFGQGTRLTVV.

This clone was seen a few times. This chain uses TRBV11-2 with TRBJ2-7; TRBD1 matches 7 bases. The germline V gene has CDR1 SGHAT and CDR2 FQNNGV. With 6 bases clipped from V and 3 bases from J, the junction kept 14 bases outside the gene matches. The CDR3 runs to 16 residues. CDR3 coding DNA: TGTGCCAGCAGATCTTTGACAGGGTCTTCGATCTACGAGCAGTACTTC. It encodes CASRSLTGSSIYEQYF.

The chain is built from TRBV5-1 and TRBJ1-2; D uncertain. The CDR3 loop spans 14 amino acids. CDR1 SGHRS and CDR2 YFSETQ come from the germline V gene. Deletions cut 1 base from V and 1 base from J, with 8 bases between. The CDR3 sequence: CASSLSDNNYGYTF. CDR3 nucleotide sequence: TGCGCCAGCAGCTTGTCCGACAATAACTATGGCTACACCTTC.

A word on this clone: Other DNA sequences in the sample encode the same CDR3. V gene TRBV29-1 combines with J gene TRBJ2-7; 10 bases align to TRBD2. There are 14 residues in the CDR3. Unmatched junction bases numbered 1, after V lost 2 bases and J lost 0 bases. The germline V gene encodes CDR1 SQVTM and CDR2 ANQGSEA. As DNA, the CDR3 is TGCAGCGTTGAAACTAGCGGGACCTCCTACGAGCAGTACTTC. Protein: CSVETSGTSYEQYF.

CDR3 bases: TGTGCCAGCAGCTCGTCTGGGGCCAACGTCCTGACTTTC. It encodes CASSSSGANVLTF. The chain is built from TRBV7-6 and TRBJ2-6; no clear D. V lost 4 bases and J 1 base, leaving 2 bases between the germline ends. Germline CDR1 is SGHVS and CDR2 is FNYEAQ. The CDR3 totals 13 residues.

The chain links TRBV5-1 to TRBJ2-7, with 9 bases fitting TRBD1. CDR1 and CDR2 (germline): SGHRS, YFSETQ. The CDR3 sequence is 14 residues long. Unmatched junction bases numbered 5, after V lost 4 bases and J lost 3 bases. The CDR3 region is CASSPGQGIYEQYF. The DNA for the CDR3 is TGCGCCAGCAGCCCGGGACAGGGAATCTACGAGCAGTACTTC. The complete variable domain, with remaining parts taken from reference TRBV5-1 and TRBJ2-7, reads KAGVTQTPRYLIKTRGQQVTLSCSPISGHRSVSWYQQTPGQGLQFLFEYFSETQRNKGNFPGRFSGRQFSNSRSEMNVSTLELGDSALYLCASSPGQGIYEQYFGPGTRLTVT.

The chain has TRBV7-2 and TRBJ2-7; 10 bases are a match to TRBD2. The V and J ends lost 6 bases and 0 bases, in that order; junction bases with no gene match: 8. Germline V CDR1 and CDR2: SGHTA, FQGNSA. The CDR3 covers 16 residues. CDR3 sequence reads: CASSYGTSVSSYEQYF. DNA of the CDR3: TGTGCCAGCAGTTACGGGACTAGCGTAAGCTCCTACGAGCAGTACTTC.

V and J are TRBV28 and TRBJ1-2; weak D call: TRBD1 (5 bases). There are 13 residues in the CDR3. Germline lookup yields CDR1 MDHEN and CDR2 SYDVKM. The CDR3 coding sequence is TGTGCTCTCGGCAGATCAGGGCTCGGGGGCTACACCTTC. This sequence encodes CALGRSGLGGYTF.

This chain connects TRBV7-2 to TRBJ2-3, with 13 positions matching TRBD2. This CDR3 is built from 17 residues. Losses at the gene ends were 3 bases for V and 3 bases for J; bases not matched to a gene: 6. Germline V gene sequence: CDR1 SGHTA, CDR2 FQGNSA. The CDR3 is CASSLGGLAGLTDTQYF. The CDR3 DNA reads as TGTGCCAGCAGCTTGGGGGGACTAGCGGGATTAACAGATACGCAGTATTTT.

The gene calls are TRBV9 and TRBJ2-1; 8 bases agree with TRBD2. CDR1 is SGDLS and CDR2 is YYNGEE in the germline V gene. Losses at the gene ends were 6 bases for V and 1 base for J; bases not matched to a gene: 12. This CDR3 is 17 amino acids long. CDR3 protein: CASTPGSGSFSYNEQFF. DNA of the CDR3: TGTGCCAGCACCCCGGGGAGCGGGAGTTTTTCCTACAATGAGCAGTTCTTC.

The rearrangement links TRBV27 to TRBJ2-7; possibly TRBD2 for D (6 bases). Trimming pared 8 bases from V and 7 bases from J, leaving 12 bases between. Germline CDR1 MNHEY, CDR2 SMNVEV (reference sequence). This CDR3 has 11 residues. The CDR3 protein is CASLWGREQYF. The CDR3 coding sequence is TGTGCCAGCCTCTGGGGGAGGGAGCAGTACTTC.

The chain couples TRBV6-2 or TRBV6-3 to TRBJ1-2; no clear D gene. The germline V gene encodes CDR1 MNHEY and CDR2 SVGEGT. Trimming removed 6 bases from V and 2 bases from J, with 10 bases in between. CDR3 length equals 13 residues. DNA of the CDR3: TGTGCCAGCAGCAACAGTGCCAACTATGGCTACACCTTC. Its protein is CASSNSANYGYTF.

The gene calls are TRBV10-2 and TRBJ2-7; 11 positions agree with TRBD2. The CDR3 extends over 17 amino acids. In germline, CDR1 is WSHSY, CDR2 SAAADI. Losses at the gene ends were 3 bases for V and 4 bases for J; bases not matched to a gene: 11. The CDR3 bases are TGCGCCAGCAGTGACCCCCCGTCGGTAGCGGGAGGGTACGAGCAGTACTTC. It codes for CASSDPPSVAGGYEQYF.

The chain recombines TRBV4-1 with TRBJ1-1, with 7 bases matching TRBD1. V dropped 1 base and J dropped 0; count of bases not matched to a gene: 2. CDR1 is MGHRA and CDR2 is YSYEKL in the germline V gene. The CDR3 has 15 amino acids. CDR3 sequence reads: CASSQVDRLNTEAFF. The CDR3 region has the DNA TGCGCCAGCAGCCAAGTGGACAGGCTGAACACTGAAGCTTTCTTT.

V is TRBV19 and J is TRBJ1-6, with D possibly TRBD1 on 5 matching bases. CDR1 and CDR2 (germline): LNHDA, SQIVND (reference sequence). The CDR3 consists of 15 residues. The V end lost 4 bases, the J end lost 8 bases, and 15 bases lay between the germline ends. The chain's CDR3 is CASSTYRQGDSPLHF. Here the CDR3 DNA reads TGTGCCAGTAGTACATACAGGCAAGGGGATTCACCCCTCCACTTT.

The chain uses TRBV19 and TRBJ1-5, with TRBD1 as a possible D gene (6 bases). V was cut by 5 bases and J by 4 bases, with 12 bases left in between. CDR3 size: 14 residues. In germline, CDR1 is LNHDA, CDR2 SQIVND (reference sequence). CDR3 DNA: TGTGCCAGTAGTTTCAGGGGCCAGAATCAGCCCCAGCATTTT. As protein: CASSFRGQNQPQHF.

The chain joins TRBV27 to TRBJ1-2; D is perhaps TRBD1 (5 bases). CDR1 and CDR2 from the germline V gene are MNHEY and SMNVEV (reference sequence). V was trimmed by 5 bases and J by 2 bases, leaving 9 bases between them. The CDR3 is 13 residues long. DNA of the CDR3: TGTGCCAGCAGTGAGACAGCCAACTATGGCTACACCTTC. Protein: CASSETANYGYTF.

V gene TRBV19 combines with J gene TRBJ2-4, with D uncertain. Germline CDR1 and CDR2: LNHDA and SQIVND (reference sequence). V was shortened by 4 bases and J by 0 bases, with 13 bases between the two germline ends. The CDR3 spans 16 residues. DNA of the CDR3: TGTGCCAGTAGTACCAAGACTTCATTAGCCAAAAACATTCAGTACTTC. This sequence encodes CASSTKTSLAKNIQYF.

This rearrangement joins TRBV4-1 to TRBJ2-1; no clear D gene. The V gene's germline CDR1 is MGHRA and CDR2 YSYEKL. The CDR3 extends over 15 amino acids. The V gene lost 0 bases and the J gene lost 4 bases, with 10 bases spanning the gap. This CDR3 reads CASSQDNAEYNEQFF. DNA for the CDR3: TGCGCCAGCAGCCAAGATAACGCGGAATACAATGAGCAGTTCTTC.